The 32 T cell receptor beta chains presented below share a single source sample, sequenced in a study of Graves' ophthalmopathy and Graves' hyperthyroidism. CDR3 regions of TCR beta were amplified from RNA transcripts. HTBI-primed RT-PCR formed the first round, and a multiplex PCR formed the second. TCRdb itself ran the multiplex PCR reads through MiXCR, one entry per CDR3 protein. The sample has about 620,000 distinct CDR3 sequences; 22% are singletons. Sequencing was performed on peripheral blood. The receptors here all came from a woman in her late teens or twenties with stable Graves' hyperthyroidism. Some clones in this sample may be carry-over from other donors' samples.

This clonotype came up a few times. CDR3 sequence (DNA): TGTGCCAGCAGCTTAGGCACATCTCCTCTCTATGGCTACACCTTC. Amino acids: CASSLGTSPLYGYTF. The rearrangement links TRBV11-2 to TRBJ1-2, with D uncertain. V was pared by 1 base and J by 4 bases, with 13 bases between. This CDR3 region has 15 residues. Germline V lookup: CDR1 SGHAT, CDR2 FQNNGV. The full variable domain, completed using reference TRBV11-2 and TRBJ1-2, is EAGVAQSPRYKIIEKRQSVAFWCNPISGHATLYWYQQILGQGPKLLIQFQNNGVVDDSQLPKDRFSAERLKGVDSTLKIQPAKLEDSAVYLCASSLGTSPLYGYTFGSGTRLTVV.

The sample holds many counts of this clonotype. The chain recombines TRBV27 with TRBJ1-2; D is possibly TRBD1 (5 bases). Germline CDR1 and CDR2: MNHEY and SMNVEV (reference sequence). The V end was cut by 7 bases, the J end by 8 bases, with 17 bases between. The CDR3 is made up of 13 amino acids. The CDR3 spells CASTPGSGKGYTF. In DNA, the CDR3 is TGTGCCAGCACCCCTGGTTCAGGGAAAGGCTACACCTTC.

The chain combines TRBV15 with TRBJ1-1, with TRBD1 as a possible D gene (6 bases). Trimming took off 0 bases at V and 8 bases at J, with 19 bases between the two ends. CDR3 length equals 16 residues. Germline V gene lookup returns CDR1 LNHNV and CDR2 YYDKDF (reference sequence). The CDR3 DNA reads TGTGCCACCAGCAGAGATCTTACCCGGGGGGCCGGGGAAGCTTTCTTT. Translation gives CATSRDLTRGAGEAFF.

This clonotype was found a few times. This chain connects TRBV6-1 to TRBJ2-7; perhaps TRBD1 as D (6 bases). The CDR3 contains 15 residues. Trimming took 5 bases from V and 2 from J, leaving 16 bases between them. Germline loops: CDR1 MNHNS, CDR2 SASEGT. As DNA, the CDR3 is TGTGCCAGCAGTAAAGGACAGCTTATTACCTACGAGCAGTACTTC. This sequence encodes CASSKGQLITYEQYF.

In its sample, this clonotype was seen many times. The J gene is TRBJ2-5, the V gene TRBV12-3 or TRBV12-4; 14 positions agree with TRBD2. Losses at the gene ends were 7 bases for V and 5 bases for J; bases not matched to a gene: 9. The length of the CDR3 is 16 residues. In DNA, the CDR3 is TGTGCCAGCACCTCGACTAGCGGGGGGGCGCGGGAGACCCAGTACTTC. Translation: CASTSTSGGARETQYF.

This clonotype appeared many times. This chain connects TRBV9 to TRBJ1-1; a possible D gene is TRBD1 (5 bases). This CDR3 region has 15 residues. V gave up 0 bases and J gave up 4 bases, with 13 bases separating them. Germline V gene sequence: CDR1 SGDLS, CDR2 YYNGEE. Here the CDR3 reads CASSVASDGATEAFF. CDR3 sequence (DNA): TGTGCCAGCAGCGTAGCTTCGGACGGGGCCACTGAAGCTTTCTTT.

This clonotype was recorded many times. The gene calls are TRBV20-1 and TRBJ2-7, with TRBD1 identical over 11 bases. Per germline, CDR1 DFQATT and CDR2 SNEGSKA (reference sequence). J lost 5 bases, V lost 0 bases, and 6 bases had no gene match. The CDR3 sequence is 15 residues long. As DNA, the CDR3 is TGCAGTGCTAGAGACGGGACAGGGGGTTTTCACGAGCAGTACTTC. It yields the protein CSARDGTGGFHEQYF.

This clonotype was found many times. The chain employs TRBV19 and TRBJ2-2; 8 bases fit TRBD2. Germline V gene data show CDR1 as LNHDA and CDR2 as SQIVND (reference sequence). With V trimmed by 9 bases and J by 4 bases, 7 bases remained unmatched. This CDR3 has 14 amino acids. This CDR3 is CASSPGGGTGELFF. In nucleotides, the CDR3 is TGTGCCAGCAGTCCCGGGGGGGGCACCGGGGAGCTGTTTTTT.

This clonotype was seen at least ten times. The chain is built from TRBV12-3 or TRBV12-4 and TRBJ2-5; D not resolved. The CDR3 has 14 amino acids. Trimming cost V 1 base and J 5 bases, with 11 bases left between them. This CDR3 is CASSLGGSRETQYF. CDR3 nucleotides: TGTGCCAGCAGTTTAGGTGGGTCTAGGGAGACCCAGTACTTC.

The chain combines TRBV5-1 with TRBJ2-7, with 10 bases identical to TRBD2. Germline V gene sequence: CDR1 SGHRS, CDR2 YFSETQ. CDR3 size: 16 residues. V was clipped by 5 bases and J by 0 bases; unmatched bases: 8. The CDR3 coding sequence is TGCGCCAGCAGGGTCTGGAGCGGGAGGGCCTCCTACGAGCAGTACTTC. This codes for CASRVWSGRASYEQYF.

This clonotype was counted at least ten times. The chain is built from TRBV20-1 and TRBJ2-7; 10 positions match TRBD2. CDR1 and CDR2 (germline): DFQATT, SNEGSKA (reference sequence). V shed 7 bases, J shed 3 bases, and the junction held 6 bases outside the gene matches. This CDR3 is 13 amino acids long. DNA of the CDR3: TGCAGTGTTGGGACTAGCGCAAACTACGAGCAGTACTTC. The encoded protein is CSVGTSANYEQYF.

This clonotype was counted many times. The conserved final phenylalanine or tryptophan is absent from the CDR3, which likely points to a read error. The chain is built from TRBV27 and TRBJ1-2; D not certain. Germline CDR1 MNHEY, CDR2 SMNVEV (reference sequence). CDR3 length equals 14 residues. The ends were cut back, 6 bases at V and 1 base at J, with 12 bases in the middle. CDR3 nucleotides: TGTGCCAGCAGCCCTAGGACGGGTAACTATGGCTACACCCTC. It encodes CASSPRTGNYGYTL.

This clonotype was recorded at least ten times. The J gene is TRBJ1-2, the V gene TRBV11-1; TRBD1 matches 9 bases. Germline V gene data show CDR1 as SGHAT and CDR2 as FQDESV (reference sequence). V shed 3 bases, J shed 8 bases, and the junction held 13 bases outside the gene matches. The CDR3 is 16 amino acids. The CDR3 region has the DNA TGTGCCAGCAGCTTTTGGCCACCGGGACAGGGAGCGGGCTACACCTTC. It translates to CASSFWPPGQGAGYTF.

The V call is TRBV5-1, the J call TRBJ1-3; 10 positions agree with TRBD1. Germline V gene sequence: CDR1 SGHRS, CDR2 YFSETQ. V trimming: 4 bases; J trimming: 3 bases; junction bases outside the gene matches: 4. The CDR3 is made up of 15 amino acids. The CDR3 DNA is TGCGCCAGCAGCCGGGACAGGGGTAATGGAAACACCATATATTTT. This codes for CASSRDRGNGNTIYF.

CDR3 nucleotides: TGTGCCAGCAGAATAGTGGGACAGGGACTCTACGAGCAGTACTTC. Protein product: CASRIVGQGLYEQYF. The chain carries TRBV11-2 and TRBJ2-7; 9 nucleotides align to TRBD1. The junction had 9 bases not matched to a gene; V was cut back by 6 bases and J by 3 bases. The CDR3 totals 15 residues. Looked up from germline, CDR1 is SGHAT and CDR2 is FQNNGV.

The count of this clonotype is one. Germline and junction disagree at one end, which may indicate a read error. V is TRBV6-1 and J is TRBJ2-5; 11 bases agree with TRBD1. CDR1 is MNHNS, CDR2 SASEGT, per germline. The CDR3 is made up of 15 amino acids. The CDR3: CVSSDGGQGGETQYF. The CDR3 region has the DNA TGTGTCAGCAGTGACGGGGGACAGGGGGGAGAGACCCAGTACTTC.

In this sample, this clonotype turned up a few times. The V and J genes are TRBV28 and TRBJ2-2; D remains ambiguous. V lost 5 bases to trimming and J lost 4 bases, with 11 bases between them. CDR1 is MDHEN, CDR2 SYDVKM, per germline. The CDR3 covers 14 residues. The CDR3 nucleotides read TGTGCCAGCAGTCCTTCCAGAATCACCGGGGAGCTGTTTTTT. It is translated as CASSPSRITGELFF.

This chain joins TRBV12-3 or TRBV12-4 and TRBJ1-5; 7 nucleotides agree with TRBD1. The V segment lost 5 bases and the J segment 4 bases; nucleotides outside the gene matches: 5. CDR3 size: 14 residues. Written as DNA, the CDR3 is TGTGCCAGCAGTGAGGGACAGAAAAATCAGCCCCAGCATTTT. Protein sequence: CASSEGQKNQPQHF.

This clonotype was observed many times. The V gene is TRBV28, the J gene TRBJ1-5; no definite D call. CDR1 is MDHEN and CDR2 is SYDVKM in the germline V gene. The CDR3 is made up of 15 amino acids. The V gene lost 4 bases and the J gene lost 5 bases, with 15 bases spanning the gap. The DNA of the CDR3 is TGTGCCAGCAGTTCAATCGGTGGGAGCGATCAGCCCCAGCATTTT. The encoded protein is CASSSIGGSDQPQHF.

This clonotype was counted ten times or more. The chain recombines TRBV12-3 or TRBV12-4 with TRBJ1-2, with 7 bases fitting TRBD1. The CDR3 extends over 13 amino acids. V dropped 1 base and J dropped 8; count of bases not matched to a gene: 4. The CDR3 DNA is TGTGCCAGCAGTTTAGAGGGGGCGAACGGCTACACCTTC. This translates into CASSLEGANGYTF.

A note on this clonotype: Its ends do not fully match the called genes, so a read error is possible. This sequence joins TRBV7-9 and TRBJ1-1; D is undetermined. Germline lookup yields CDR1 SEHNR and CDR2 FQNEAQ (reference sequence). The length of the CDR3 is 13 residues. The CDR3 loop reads CAISFSRDTEAFF. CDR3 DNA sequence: TGCGCGATCAGCTTTTCCCGGGACACTGAAGCTTTCTTT.

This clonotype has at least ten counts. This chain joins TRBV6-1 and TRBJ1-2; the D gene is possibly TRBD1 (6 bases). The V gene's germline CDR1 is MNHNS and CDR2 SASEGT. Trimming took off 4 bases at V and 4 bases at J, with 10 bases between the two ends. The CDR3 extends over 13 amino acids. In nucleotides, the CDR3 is TGTGCCAGCAGTGGACAGGCGCTCTATGGCTACACCTTC. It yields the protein CASSGQALYGYTF.

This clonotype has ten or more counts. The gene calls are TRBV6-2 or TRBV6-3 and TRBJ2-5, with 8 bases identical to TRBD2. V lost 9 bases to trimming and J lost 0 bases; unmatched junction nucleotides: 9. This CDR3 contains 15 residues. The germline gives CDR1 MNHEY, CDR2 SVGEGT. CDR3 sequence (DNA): TGTGCCAGTTTAGCGGGGCGCCAGTACCAAGAGACCCAGTACTTC. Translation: CASLAGRQYQETQYF.

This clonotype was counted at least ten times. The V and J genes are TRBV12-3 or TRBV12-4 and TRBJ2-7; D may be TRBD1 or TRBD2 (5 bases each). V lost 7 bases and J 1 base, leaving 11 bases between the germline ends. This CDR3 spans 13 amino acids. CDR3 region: CASKWDHSYEQYF. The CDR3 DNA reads TGTGCCAGCAAATGGGACCATTCCTACGAGCAGTACTTC.

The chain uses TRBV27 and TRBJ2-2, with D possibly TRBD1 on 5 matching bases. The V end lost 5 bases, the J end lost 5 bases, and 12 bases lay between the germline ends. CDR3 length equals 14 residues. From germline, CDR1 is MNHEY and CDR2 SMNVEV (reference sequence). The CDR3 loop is CASSLFWTTGELFF. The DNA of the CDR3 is TGTGCCAGCAGTCTGTTCTGGACAACCGGGGAGCTGTTTTTT.

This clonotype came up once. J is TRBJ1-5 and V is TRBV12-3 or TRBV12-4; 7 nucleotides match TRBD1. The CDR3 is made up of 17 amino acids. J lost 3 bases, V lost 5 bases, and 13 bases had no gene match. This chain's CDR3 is CASSPWNDRENNQPQHF. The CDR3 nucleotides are TGTGCCAGCAGTCCTTGGAATGACAGGGAGAACAATCAGCCCCAGCATTTT.

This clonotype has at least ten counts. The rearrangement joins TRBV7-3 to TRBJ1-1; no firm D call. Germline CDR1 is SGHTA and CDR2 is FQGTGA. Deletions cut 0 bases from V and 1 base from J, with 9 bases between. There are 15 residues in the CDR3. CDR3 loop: CASSLTRVRNTEAFF. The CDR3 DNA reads TGTGCCAGCAGCTTAACGAGAGTGAGGAACACTGAAGCTTTCTTT.

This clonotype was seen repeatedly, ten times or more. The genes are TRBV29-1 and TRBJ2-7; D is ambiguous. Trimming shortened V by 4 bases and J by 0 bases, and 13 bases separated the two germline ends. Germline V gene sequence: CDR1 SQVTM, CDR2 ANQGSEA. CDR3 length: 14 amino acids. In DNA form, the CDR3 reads TGCAGCGTTGTCATGGGCGAGAGCTCCTACGAGCAGTACTTC. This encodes CSVVMGESSYEQYF.

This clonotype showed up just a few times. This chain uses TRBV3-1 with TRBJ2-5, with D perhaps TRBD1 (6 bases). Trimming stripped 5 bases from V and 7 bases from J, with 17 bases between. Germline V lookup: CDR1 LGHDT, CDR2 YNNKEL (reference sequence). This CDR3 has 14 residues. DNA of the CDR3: TGTGCCAGCAGCGGGGACACCGGTCGGGGGACCCAGTACTTC. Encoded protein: CASSGDTGRGTQYF.

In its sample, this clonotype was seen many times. CDR3 loop: CASSDPRQGATEAFF. CDR3 bases: TGTGCCAGCAGCGATCCCAGGCAGGGAGCCACTGAAGCTTTCTTT. This chain joins TRBV11-2 and TRBJ1-1, with D maybe TRBD1 (5 bases). The germline V gene has CDR1 SGHAT and CDR2 FQNNGV. Trimming shortened V by 5 bases and J by 4 bases, and 17 bases separated the two germline ends. CDR3 length equals 15 residues. Together with reference TRBV11-2 and TRBJ1-1, the CDR3 gives the full variable domain: EAGVAQSPRYKIIEKRQSVAFWCNPISGHATLYWYQQILGQGPKLLIQFQNNGVVDDSQLPKDRFSAERLKGVDSTLKIQPAKLEDSAVYLCASSDPRQGATEAFFGQGTRLTVV.

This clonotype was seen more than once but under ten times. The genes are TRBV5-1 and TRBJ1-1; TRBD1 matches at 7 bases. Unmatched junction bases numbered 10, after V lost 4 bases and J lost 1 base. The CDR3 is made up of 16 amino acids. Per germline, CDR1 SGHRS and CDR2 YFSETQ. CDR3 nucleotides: TGCGCCAGCAGCGCCGACAGGGTTTTAGCGAACACTGAAGCTTTCTTT. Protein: CASSADRVLANTEAFF. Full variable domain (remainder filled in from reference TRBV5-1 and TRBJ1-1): KAGVTQTPRYLIKTRGQQVTLSCSPISGHRSVSWYQQTPGQGLQFLFEYFSETQRNKGNFPGRFSGRQFSNSRSEMNVSTLELGDSALYLCASSADRVLANTEAFFGQGTRLTVV.

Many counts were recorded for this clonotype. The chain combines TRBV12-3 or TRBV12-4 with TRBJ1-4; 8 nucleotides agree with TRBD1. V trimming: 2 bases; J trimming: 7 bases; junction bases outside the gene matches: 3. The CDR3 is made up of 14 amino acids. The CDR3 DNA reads TGTGCCAGCAGTTTACAGGGGGCGGCTGAAAAACTGTTTTTT. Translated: CASSLQGAAEKLFF.